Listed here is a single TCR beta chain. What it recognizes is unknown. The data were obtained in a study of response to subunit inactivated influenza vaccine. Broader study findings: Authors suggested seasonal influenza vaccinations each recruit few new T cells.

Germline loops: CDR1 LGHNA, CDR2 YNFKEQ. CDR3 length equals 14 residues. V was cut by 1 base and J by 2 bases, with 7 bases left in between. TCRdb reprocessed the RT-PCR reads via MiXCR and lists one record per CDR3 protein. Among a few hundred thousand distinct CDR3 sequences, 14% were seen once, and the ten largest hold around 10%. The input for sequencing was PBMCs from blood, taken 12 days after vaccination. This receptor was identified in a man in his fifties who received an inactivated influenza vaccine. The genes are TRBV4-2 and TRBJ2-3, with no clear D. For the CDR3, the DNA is TGTGCCAGCAGCCAAGTTCACACCACAGATACGCAGTATTTT. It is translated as CASSQVHTTDTQYF.